This T cell receptor (beta chain) was sequenced during a study of OX40 agonist ivuxolimab in advanced cancers. Study-level background: Participants, approximately 83% male, averaged 60 years of age, ranging from roughly 23 to 80. Under the entry rules, prior anti-PD-1, anti-PD-L1 or anti-CTLA-4 therapy was allowed, and about 40% had some. Among those treated, three patients had partial responses, one with hepatocellular carcinoma and two with cutaneous melanoma.

Between the trimmed V and J ends, which lost 5 bases and 4 bases, there was a span of 9 bases. From germline, CDR1 is MGHDK and CDR2 SYGVNS. This CDR3 contains 12 residues. The study, taken as a whole, reports: At doses 0.1 to 3.0 mg/kg, CD4+ and CD8+ clones expanded.

Worth noting for this clone: Antigen: not known.

Some clones are missing from TCRdb's copy, which holds only in-frame ones; the method was immunoSEQ multiplex PCR. This table has about 82,000 clones, just under 90% appearing once. This material consisted of CD4+ or CD8+ T cells sorted from blood, taken in a trial of the OX40 agonist ivuxolimab. The sequence derives from an adult with an advanced solid tumor such as melanoma, head and neck, liver or kidney cancer. The rearrangement joins TRBV25-1 to TRBJ2-7, with D possibly being TRBD1 (6 bases). The CDR3 bases are TGTGCCAGCAGTCCCAGGGGTTACGAGCAGTACTTC. This codes for CASSPRGYEQYF.